These 3 T cell receptor beta chains were sequenced from one sample in a study of human T cells and chemical hapten exposure. TCRdb used MiXCR to reprocess the RACE reads, holding one entry per CDR3 protein. The table has 370,000 or so distinct CDR3 sequences, about 4.8% seen once. Stated time point: patch test 1, 2 weeks after DPC sensitization. Sample treatment: therapeutic diphenylcyclopropenone sensitization with weekly scalp DPC. The specimen was whole blood, collected in connection with sensitization to the hapten diphenylcyclopropenone (DPC). Every receptor here comes from a woman between 45 and 60 years old with alopecia areata. Some clones in this sample may be carry-over from other donors' samples.

This clonotype was seen a few times. The gene calls are TRBV7-2 and TRBJ1-1; D not certain. Looked up from germline, CDR1 is SGHTA and CDR2 is FQGNSA. Trimming removed 0 bases from V and 0 bases from J, with 8 bases in between. The CDR3 sequence is 15 residues long. CDR3: CASSLAMALNTEAFF. CDR3 nucleotides: TGTGCCAGCAGCTTAGCTATGGCGTTGAACACTGAAGCTTTCTTT.

This clonotype occurred many times. V usage is TRBV7-9 and J usage is TRBJ2-1; TRBD2 matches at 8 bases. Germline CDR1 reads SEHNR; CDR2 reads FQNEAQ (reference sequence). The CDR3 contains 18 residues. With V trimmed by 0 bases and J by 10 bases, 17 bases remained unmatched. The CDR3 sequence: CASSLAPIGRGREVEQFF. CDR3 bases: TGTGCCAGCAGCTTAGCGCCGATCGGGAGGGGACGAGAAGTAGAGCAGTTCTTC.

The rearrangement uses TRBV24-1 and TRBJ1-2; D call uncertain. This CDR3 region has 14 residues. V lost 3 bases to trimming and J lost 6 bases, with 13 bases between them. Germline values: CDR1 KGHDR, CDR2 SFDVKD. CDR3 sequence: CATSDLARRHGYTF. CDR3 coding DNA: TGTGCCACCAGTGATCTCGCCCGGCGCCATGGCTACACCTTC.